The T cell receptor (beta chain) described here comes from a study of blood T cell repertoires in COVID-19 (dated by TCRdb to 2018 to 2021). About the full investigation: The collaborator samples originated in the United States, Italy and Spain and spanned the acute and convalescent phases of COVID-19. The sample metadata nearly always contained a de-identified subject ID, COVID-19 status, age in years and sex. Deeply sampled blood TCRbeta repertoires from subjects exposed to, actively infected with, or recovered from COVID-19 were included in the dataset. Samples were obtained from the ongoing ImmuneRACE study (first 160 participants) and from 1,200 or so subjects provided by 6 global collaborators. A freely available public database, intended as a resource for researchers studying the immune response to SARS-CoV-2, is where the repertoires were released. The material from the prospective study consisted of cDNA or gDNA derived from T cells, B-cell-depleted T cells, or PBMCs. Where available, HLA class I and class II types were obtained from metadata supplied by the sample provider rather than from assay-based typing.

Whole blood was collected in K2EDTA tubes by collaborating institutions according to the institutions' own protocols. For TCRbeta analysis, collaborators shipped samples as frozen whole blood, isolated PBMCs, or DNA extracted from either of those sample types. Points the paper makes about the study in general: How much clinical and demographic metadata was included differed by source and by participant, and the metadata was provided uncurated.

The germline V gene sets CDR1 to MNHEY and CDR2 to SVGAGI. The CDR3 covers 16 residues, taking in both the cysteine and the phenylalanine. The sequence is cut down to CDR3 DNA, 48 bases in frame from base 1. Unmatched junction bases come to 9, with V trimmed by 4 bases and J by 0 bases. For this clone: Its antigen is still unknown. No per-base quality is available; no much larger clone lies one base away.

The immunoSEQ Assay, a bias-controlled multiplex PCR, was used to amplify TCRbeta CDR3 regions from genomic DNA. Concerning the study's data processing: Nucleated cell counts per sample were estimated from amplification of reference gene primers within the assay. Sequence reads were collapsed and filtered to measure the absolute abundance of every unique TCRbeta CDR3 rearrangement. For each sample, productive Simpson clonality was calculated as the square root of Simpson's diversity index across productive rearrangements. Imported from immuneACCESS, the table was reduced by TCRdb to in-frame sequences with V and J called. These copies leave out some clones; in studies compared against another copy, an unresolved V gene accounts for under half, and the cause of the remainder is not known. That table gives V, J and clone size, and the DNA gave D and trimming. The sample yields over 110,000 clones; 88% were counted once. About 1.7% of the sample rests with the top ten.

The sequencing input was peripheral blood. The chain couples TRBV6-5 to TRBJ2-7, with 7 central nucleotides matching TRBD1. The receptor was derived from a man aged 65 to 85 with acute or convalescent COVID-19. The sequence in DNA is TGTGCCAGCAGTTTGGCCTTGCAGGGGGTCTCCTACGAGCAGTACTTC. Its protein product is CASSLALQGVSYEQYF.